Sequencing of this T cell receptor beta chain was carried out in a study of CXCR3-negative and CXCR3-positive naive CD8 T cells. Libraries of TRB cDNA were made by 5' RACE and carried UMIs. For each CDR3 protein, TCRdb gives one entry from its re-call of the 5' RACE reads, without DNA. The table lists around 63,000 distinct CDR3 sequences, with approximately 4.4% in the top ten. Regarding the study as a whole: From TRB CDR3 properties, TCR strength was inferred; surface CD5 did not differ between naive subsets. CXCR3-expressing naive cells carried TRB CDR3s more hydrophobic than those of CXCR3-negative naive cells.

About this clonotype itself: Its antigen is not identified.

CDR3 length: 18 amino acids. Sequenced input: naive CXCR3+ CD8+ T cells from blood. Stated subset: CD45RO-CCR7+CD27+CD95- naive CD8+ T cells expressing CXCR3 (TNR3+). This clonotype was sampled from a human donor in good health. Some clones in this sample may be carry-over from other donors' samples. This chain joins TRBV23-1 and TRBJ1-5; TCRdb proposes TRBD1, but this gene call is untestable without DNA. TRBV23-1 falls under the ORF class, with uncertain function. CDR3 sequence reads: CASSQYGTGPHSNQPQHF.